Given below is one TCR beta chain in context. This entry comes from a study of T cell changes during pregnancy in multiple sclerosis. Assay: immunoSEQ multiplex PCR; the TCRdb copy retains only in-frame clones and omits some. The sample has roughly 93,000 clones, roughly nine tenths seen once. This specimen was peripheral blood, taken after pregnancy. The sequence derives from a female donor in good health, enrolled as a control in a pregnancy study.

CDR3 nucleotides: TGTGCCAGCAGCTTAGTTCGGGGGGAAAAACTGTTTTTT. As protein: CASSLVRGEKLFF. The chain links TRBV7-8 to TRBJ1-4; maybe TRBD1 (5 bases). Germline loops: CDR1 SGHVS, CDR2 FQNEAQ. There are 13 residues in the CDR3. V shed 1 base and J shed 8 bases, with 8 bases lying between them.